This record covers a single TCR beta chain. This specimen belongs to a study of shared T cell receptors in the human thymus. The germline V and J ends were trimmed by 7 bases and 2 bases, with 11 bases remaining between them. The CDR3 contains 13 residues. The V gene's germline CDR1 is MNHEY and CDR2 SMNVEV (reference sequence). Generated by immunoSEQ multiplex PCR, the TCRdb table keeps only in-frame clones and is missing some. The table lists about 730,000 clones, 70% to 90% of them singletons, with roughly 0.01% in the top ten. The same data also went into a second study, on human thymus T cells. From that paper: From resections taken during corrective heart surgery, the thymus tissue was obtained. The authors found apparently biased V and J gene usage in thymic and blood repertoires.

Sequencing was done on a sample of thymocytes. The source is a girl less than two years old with a congenital heart defect. The chain carries TRBV27 and TRBJ2-5; D remains ambiguous. The CDR3 bases are TGTGCCAGCAAAAAGCTTCGGCAAGAGACCCAGTACTTC. It yields the protein CASKKLRQETQYF.